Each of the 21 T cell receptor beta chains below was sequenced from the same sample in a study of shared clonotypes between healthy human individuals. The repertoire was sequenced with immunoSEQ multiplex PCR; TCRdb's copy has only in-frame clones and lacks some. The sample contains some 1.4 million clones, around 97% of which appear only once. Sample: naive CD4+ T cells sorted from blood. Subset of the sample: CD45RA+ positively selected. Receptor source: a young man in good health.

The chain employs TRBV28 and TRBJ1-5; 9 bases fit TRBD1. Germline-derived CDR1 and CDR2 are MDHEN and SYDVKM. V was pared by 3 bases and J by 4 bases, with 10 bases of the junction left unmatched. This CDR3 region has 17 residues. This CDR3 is CASSFSMGTGKNQPQHF. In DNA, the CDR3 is TGTGCCAGCAGTTTTTCTATGGGGACAGGGAAAAATCAGCCCCAGCATTTT.

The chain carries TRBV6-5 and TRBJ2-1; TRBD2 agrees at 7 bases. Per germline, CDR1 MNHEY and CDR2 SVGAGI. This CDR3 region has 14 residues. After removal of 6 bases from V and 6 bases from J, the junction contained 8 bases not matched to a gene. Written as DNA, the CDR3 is TGTGCCAGCAGGGGGGGGGTTGTAGGCAATGAGCAGTTCTTC. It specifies CASRGGVVGNEQFF.

CDR3 region: CSATWINEQFF. Written as DNA, the CDR3 is TGCAGTGCTACCTGGATAAATGAGCAGTTCTTC. J is TRBJ2-1 and V is TRBV20-1; D is undetermined. The V and J ends lost 4 bases and 7 bases respectively, with 8 bases between them. The germline CDR1 and CDR2 sequences are DFQATT and SNEGSKA (reference sequence). The CDR3 covers 11 residues.

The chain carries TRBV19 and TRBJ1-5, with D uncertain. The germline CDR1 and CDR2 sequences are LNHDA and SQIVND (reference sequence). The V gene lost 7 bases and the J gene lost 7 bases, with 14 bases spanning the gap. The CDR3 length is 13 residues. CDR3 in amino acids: CASNSGVLQPQHF. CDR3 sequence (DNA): TGTGCCAGTAATTCGGGAGTCCTGCAGCCCCAGCATTTT.

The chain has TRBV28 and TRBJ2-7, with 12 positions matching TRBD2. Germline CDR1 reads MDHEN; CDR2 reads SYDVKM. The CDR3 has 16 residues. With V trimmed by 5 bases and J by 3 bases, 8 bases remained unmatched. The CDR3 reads CASSPPGLAGFYEQYF. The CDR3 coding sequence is TGTGCCAGCAGTCCCCCCGGACTAGCGGGATTCTACGAGCAGTACTTC. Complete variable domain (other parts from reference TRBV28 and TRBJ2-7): DVKVTQSSRYLVKRTGEKVFLECVQDMDHENMFWYRQDPGLGLRLIYFSYDVKMKEKGDIPEGYSVSREKKERFSLILESASTNQTSMYLCASSPPGLAGFYEQYFGPGTRLTVT.

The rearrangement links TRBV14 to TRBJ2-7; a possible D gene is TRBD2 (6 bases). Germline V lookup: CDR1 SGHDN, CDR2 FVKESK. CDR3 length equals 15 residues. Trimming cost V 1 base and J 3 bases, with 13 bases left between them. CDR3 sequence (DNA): TGTGCCAGCAGCCAAGCCCGTGGGGGGAACTACGAGCAGTACTTC. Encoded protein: CASSQARGGNYEQYF.

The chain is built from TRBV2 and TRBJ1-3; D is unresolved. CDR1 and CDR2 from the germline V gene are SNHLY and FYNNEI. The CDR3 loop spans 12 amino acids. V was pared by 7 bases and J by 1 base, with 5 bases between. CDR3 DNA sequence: TGTGCCAGCACAAGTTCTGGAAACACCATATATTTT. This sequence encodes CASTSSGNTIYF.

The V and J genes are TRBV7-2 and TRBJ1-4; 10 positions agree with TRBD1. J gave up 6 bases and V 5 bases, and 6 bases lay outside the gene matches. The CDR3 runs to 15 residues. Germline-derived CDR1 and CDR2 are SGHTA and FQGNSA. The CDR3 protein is CASSPQGQGYEKLFF. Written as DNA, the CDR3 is TGTGCCAGCAGCCCCCAGGGACAGGGGTATGAAAAACTGTTTTTT.

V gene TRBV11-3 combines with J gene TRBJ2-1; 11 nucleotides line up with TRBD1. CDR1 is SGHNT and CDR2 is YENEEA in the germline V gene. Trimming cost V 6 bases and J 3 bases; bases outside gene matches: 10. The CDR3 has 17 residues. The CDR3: CASSQATGTGGYNEQFF. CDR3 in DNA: TGTGCCAGCAGTCAAGCCACCGGGACAGGGGGCTACAATGAGCAGTTCTTC.

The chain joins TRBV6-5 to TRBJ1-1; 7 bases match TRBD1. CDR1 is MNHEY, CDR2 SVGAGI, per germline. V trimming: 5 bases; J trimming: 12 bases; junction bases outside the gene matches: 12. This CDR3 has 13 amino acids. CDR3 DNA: TGTGCCAGCAGTCTTAGGACAGGATTAACAACTTTCTTT. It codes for CASSLRTGLTTFF.

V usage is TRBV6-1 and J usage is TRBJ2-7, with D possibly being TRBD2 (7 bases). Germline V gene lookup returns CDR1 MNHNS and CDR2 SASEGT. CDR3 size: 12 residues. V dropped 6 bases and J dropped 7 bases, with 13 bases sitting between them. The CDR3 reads CASRRTAGEQYF. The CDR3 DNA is TGTGCCAGCAGGAGGACAGCGGGGGAGCAGTACTTC.

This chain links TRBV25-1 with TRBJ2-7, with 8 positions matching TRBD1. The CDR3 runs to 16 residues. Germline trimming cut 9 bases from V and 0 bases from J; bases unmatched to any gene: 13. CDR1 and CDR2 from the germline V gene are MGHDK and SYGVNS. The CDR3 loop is CARGTGPYLSSYEQYF. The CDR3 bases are TGTGCCAGAGGGACAGGTCCGTATCTGAGCTCCTACGAGCAGTACTTC.

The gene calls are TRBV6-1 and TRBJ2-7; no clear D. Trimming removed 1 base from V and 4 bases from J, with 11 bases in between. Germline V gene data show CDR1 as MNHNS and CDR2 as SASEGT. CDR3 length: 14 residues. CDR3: CASSEDYRPYEQYF. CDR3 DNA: TGTGCCAGCAGTGAAGACTACCGTCCTTACGAGCAGTACTTC.

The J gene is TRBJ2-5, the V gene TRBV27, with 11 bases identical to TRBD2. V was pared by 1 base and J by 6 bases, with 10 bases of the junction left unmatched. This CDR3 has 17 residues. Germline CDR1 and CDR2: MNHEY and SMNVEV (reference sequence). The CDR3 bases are TGTGCCAGCAGTTTATTGTCGGGACTAGCGGTTGTTCAGACCCAGTACTTC. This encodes CASSLLSGLAVVQTQYF.

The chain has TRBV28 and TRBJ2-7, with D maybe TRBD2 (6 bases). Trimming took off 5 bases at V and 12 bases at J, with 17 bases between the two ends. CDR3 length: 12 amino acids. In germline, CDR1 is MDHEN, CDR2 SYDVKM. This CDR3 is CASSRLQEGMYF. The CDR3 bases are TGTGCCAGCAGTCGACTTCAGGAGGGTATGTACTTC.

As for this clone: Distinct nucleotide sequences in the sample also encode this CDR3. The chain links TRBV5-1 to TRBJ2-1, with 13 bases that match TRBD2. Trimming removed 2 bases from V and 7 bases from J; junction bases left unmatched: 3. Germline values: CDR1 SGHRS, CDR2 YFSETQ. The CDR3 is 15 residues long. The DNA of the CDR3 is TGCGCCAGCAGCTTACTAGCGGGAGGGCCGAATGAGCAGTTCTTC. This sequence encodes CASSLLAGGPNEQFF.

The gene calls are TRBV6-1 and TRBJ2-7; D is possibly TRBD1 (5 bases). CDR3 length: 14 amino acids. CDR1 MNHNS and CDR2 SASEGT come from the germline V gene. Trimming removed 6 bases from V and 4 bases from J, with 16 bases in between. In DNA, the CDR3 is TGTGCCAGCAGCTCCAGGGCAGGGAAGTACGAGCAGTACTTC. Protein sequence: CASSSRAGKYEQYF.

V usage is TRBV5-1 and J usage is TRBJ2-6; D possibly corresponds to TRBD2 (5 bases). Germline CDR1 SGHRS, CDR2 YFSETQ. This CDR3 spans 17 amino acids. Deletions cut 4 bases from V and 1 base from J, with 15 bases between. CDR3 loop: CASSPGGLGSGANVLTF. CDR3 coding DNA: TGCGCCAGCAGCCCCGGAGGATTGGGGTCTGGGGCCAACGTCCTGACTTTC.

The CDR3 region is CASSEKGLEQFF. The CDR3 DNA reads as TGCGCCAGCAGTGAGAAAGGGCTTGAGCAGTTCTTC. This chain joins TRBV10-2 and TRBJ2-1; no clear D. V was cut by 2 bases and J by 9 bases, with 8 bases left in between. The V gene's germline CDR1 is WSHSY and CDR2 SAAADI. This CDR3 region has 12 residues.

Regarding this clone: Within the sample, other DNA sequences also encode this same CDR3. CDR3: CASSLASGYEQYF. Written as DNA, the CDR3 is TGTGCCAGCAGCTTGGCCTCGGGGTACGAGCAGTACTTC. The chain combines TRBV5-6 with TRBJ2-7, with TRBD2 as a possible D gene (5 bases). Germline V gives CDR1 SGHDT, CDR2 YYEEEE. The CDR3 sequence is 13 residues long. Trimming took 0 bases from V and 4 from J, leaving 8 bases between them.

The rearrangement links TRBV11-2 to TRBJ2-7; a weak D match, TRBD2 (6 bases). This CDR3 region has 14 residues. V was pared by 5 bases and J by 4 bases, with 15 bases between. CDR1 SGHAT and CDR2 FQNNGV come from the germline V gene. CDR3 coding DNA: TGTGCCAGCAGCCCAAGACTAGGAGCTTACGAGCAGTACTTC. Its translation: CASSPRLGAYEQYF.